The rows below give T cell receptor beta chains drawn from one sample of a study of long-term antiretroviral therapy in people with HIV. The data were produced by immunoSEQ multiplex PCR, yet TCRdb's version contains in-frame clones alone and is incomplete. This table holds tens of thousands of clones, roughly four fifths found once. This specimen consisted of unsorted PBMCs, obtained 0.8 years before starting antiretroviral therapy. The receptors originated from a man between 18 and 35 years old with HIV. The CDR3 runs from the conserved cysteine through the conserved F or W. The D gene is left open where the match is weak. The listing skips clone size in some rows; elsewhere it reads once, few, many or a size class.

TRBV7-9	few	TRBJ2-5	.	CASSLGRQETQYF	TGTGCCAGCAGCTTAGGCAGGCAAGAGACCCAGTACTTC
TRBV6-6	.	TRBJ2-1	.	CASSTDSYNEQFF	TGTGCCAGCAGTACAGACAGCTACAATGAGCAGTTCTTC
TRBV9	few	TRBJ2-5	.	CASSASGTVTQETQYF	TGTGCCAGCAGCGCGTCCGGTACAGTTACCCAAGAGACCCAGTACTTC
TRBV4-1	.	TRBJ2-7	TRBD2	CASTKGLAGVEQYF	TGCGCCAGCACAAAGGGACTAGCGGGAGTCGAGCAGTACTTC
TRBV7-6	.	TRBJ2-2	.	CATSLGGMAGGWTGELFF	TGTGCCACCTCCCTCGGGGGGATGGCAGGGGGATGGACCGGGGAGCTGTTTTTT
TRBV6-5	few	TRBJ2-7	TRBD2	CASRFSGVTYEQYF	TGTGCCAGCAGATTTAGCGGGGTCACCTACGAGCAGTACTTC
TRBV11-2	.	TRBJ1-2	.	CASSFSLNSNYGYTF	TGTGCCAGCAGCTTTTCTCTCAATTCTAACTATGGCTACACCTTC
TRBV7-9	.	TRBJ1-5	.	CASSLGKSNQPQHF	TGTGCCAGCAGCCTCGGGAAAAGCAATCAGCCCCAGCATTTT
TRBV28	.	TRBJ2-7	.	CASSPAGLDEQYF	TGTGCCAGCAGTCCGGCAGGGCTTGACGAGCAGTACTTC
TRBV5-4	.	TRBJ2-3	.	CASVERKTDSDTQYF	TGTGCCAGCGTTGAACGGAAGACGGATTCAGATACGCAGTATTTT
TRBV5-6	.	TRBJ1-2	TRBD1	CASSLGQGAGGYTF	TGTGCCAGCAGCTTGGGACAGGGGGCGGGTGGCTACACCTTC
TRBV18	.	TRBJ1-5	.	CASSTAGENQPQHF	TGTGCCAGCTCTACAGCAGGGGAAAATCAGCCCCAGCATTTT
TRBV29-1	.	TRBJ2-7	.	CSVEEGVRQYF	TGCAGCGTTGAAGAGGGAGTACGGCAGTACTTC
TRBV5-1	once	TRBJ2-3	.	CASSFDSRSDTQYF	TGCGCCAGCAGCTTCGATTCCCGGTCAGATACGCAGTATTTT
TRBV19	.	TRBJ2-3	.	CASSPGSTDTQYF	TGTGCCAGTAGTCCAGGGTCTACGGATACGCAGTATTTT
TRBV27	.	TRBJ2-7	.	CASSLDSSYEQYF	TGTGCCAGCAGCCTCGACAGTTCCTACGAGCAGTACTTC
TRBV5-5	.	TRBJ2-7	.	CASSLHARVEQYF	TGTGCCAGCAGTTTACACGCCAGGGTCGAGCAGTACTTC
TRBV19	few	TRBJ1-5	TRBD1	CASSMTGGAGNQPQHF	TGTGCCAGTAGTATGACAGGGGGCGCGGGCAATCAGCCCCAGCATTTT
TRBV5-4	.	TRBJ2-3	.	CASSPMKDSRKQYF	TGTGCCAGCAGCCCGATGAAGGACAGCAGAAAACAGTATTTT
TRBV7-8	few	TRBJ2-2	.	CASSLDRNTGELFF	TGTGCCAGCAGCTTAGACAGGAACACCGGGGAGCTGTTTTTT
TRBV23-1	.	TRBJ1-1	.	CASGRTENTEAFF	TGCGCCAGCGGGAGGACGGAGAACACTGAAGCTTTCTTT
TRBV5-4	once	TRBJ2-7	.	CASSPGTALEQYF	TGTGCCAGCAGCCCCGGGACCGCTCTGGAGCAGTACTTC
TRBV5-1	.	TRBJ2-1	TRBD2	CASSLGTSSYNEQFF	TGCGCCAGCAGCTTGGGGACTAGCTCCTACAATGAGCAGTTCTTC
TRBV5-6	.	TRBJ2-1	TRBD1	CASSLKAGGSYNEQFF	TGTGCCAGCAGCTTGAAGGCAGGGGGCAGCTACAATGAGCAGTTCTTC
TRBV7-3	.	TRBJ2-2	.	CASSSLLSGELFF	TGTGCCAGCAGCTCCCTCCTCTCCGGGGAGCTGTTTTTT
TRBV7-9	.	TRBJ1-1	.	CASSLMVVRTPLLNTEAFF	TGTGCCAGCAGCTTAATGGTGGTCCGAACTCCTCTTTTAAATACTGAAGCTTTCTTT
TRBV6-5	.	TRBJ1-1	.	CASSRSVSINTEAFF	TGTGCCAGCAGCCGCTCCGTCTCGATTAACACTGAAGCTTTCTTT
TRBV19	.	TRBJ1-1	.	CASSSGGAGNTEAFF	TGTGCCAGTAGTTCGGGGGGGGCTGGGAACACTGAAGCTTTCTTT
TRBV29-1	.	TRBJ2-5	.	CSARDTQETQYF	TGCAGCGCCCGAGACACCCAAGAGACCCAGTACTTC
TRBV7-9	.	TRBJ1-2	TRBD1	CASSPGQGNGYTF	TGTGCCAGCAGCCCGGGACAGGGGAATGGCTACACCTTC
TRBV4-1	.	TRBJ2-3	TRBD2	CASSQGRGREGTDTQYF	TGCGCCAGCAGCCAAGGGCGAGGGCGGGAGGGCACAGATACGCAGTATTTT
TRBV7-9	few	TRBJ2-7	.	CASSFQGYEQYF	TGTGCCAGCAGCTTTCAGGGCTACGAGCAGTACTTC
TRBV27	.	TRBJ1-5	.	CASSFVNQPQHF	TGTGCCAGCAGTTTTGTCAATCAGCCCCAGCATTTT
TRBV13	.	TRBJ1-2	.	CASSLQGPSNYGYTF	TGTGCCAGCAGCTTACAGGGGCCCTCTAACTATGGCTACACCTTC
TRBV9	.	TRBJ2-2	TRBD1	CASSTNRGRETGELFF	TGTGCCAGCAGCACTAACAGGGGGCGCGAGACCGGGGAGCTGTTTTTT
TRBV7-2	.	TRBJ1-1	.	CASGPEGKTEAFF	TGTGCCAGCGGTCCCGAGGGGAAGACTGAAGCTTTCTTT
TRBV4-1	.	TRBJ2-3	TRBD2	CASRAAGGSTDTQYF	TGCGCCAGCAGAGCCGCGGGGGGGAGCACAGATACGCAGTATTTT
TRBV19	.	TRBJ2-1	.	CASSINPEGYNEQFF	TGTGCCAGTAGTATTAATCCCGAGGGGTACAATGAGCAGTTCTTC
TRBV7-8	.	TRBJ1-3	.	CASSFTGTPGGGNTIYF	TGTGCCAGCAGCTTTACGGGCACACCAGGTGGAGGAAACACCATATATTTT
TRBV14	.	TRBJ2-3	TRBD1	CASSQTGGSTDTQYF	TGTGCCAGCAGCCAAACAGGGGGCAGCACAGATACGCAGTATTTT
TRBV27	.	TRBJ1-5	.	CASGENQPQHF	TGTGCCAGCGGGGAAAATCAGCCCCAGCATTTT
TRBV13	.	TRBJ1-4	TRBD1	CASSSTGDYNEKLFF	TGTGCCAGCAGCTCGACAGGGGACTATAATGAAAAACTGTTTTTT
TRBV5-4	once	TRBJ2-7	TRBD1	CASSNQTGGSKYEQYF	TGTGCCAGTAGCAATCAAACAGGGGGCTCGAAATACGAGCAGTACTTC
TRBV4-1	.	TRBJ1-1	.	CASSPLGEFGNTEAFF	TGCGCCAGCAGCCCCTTAGGGGAATTCGGGAACACTGAAGCTTTCTTT
TRBV28	.	TRBJ2-2	.	CATLMNTGELFF	TGTGCCACCCTGATGAACACCGGGGAGCTGTTTTTT
TRBV5-1	.	TRBJ2-1	.	CASSFDSNEQFF	TGCGCCAGCAGCTTCGACAGCAATGAGCAGTTCTTC
TRBV27	once	TRBJ1-2	.	CASRTPLGGYYGYTF	TGTGCCAGCAGGACCCCCCTCGGGGGATACTATGGCTACACCTTC
TRBV29-1	.	TRBJ1-1	TRBD1	CSVGSGGAEAFF	TGCAGCGTTGGTTCAGGGGGGGCTGAAGCTTTCTTT
TRBV6-1	.	TRBJ2-7	.	CASREEIDISYEQYF	TGTGCCAGCAGGGAAGAAATAGACATTTCCTACGAGCAGTACTTC
TRBV7-9	once	TRBJ1-5	.	CASSSDSQPQHF	TGTGCCAGCAGCTCTGACAGTCAGCCCCAGCATTTT
TRBV5-4	.	TRBJ2-5	TRBD2	CASSLGAGVGETQYF	TGTGCCAGCAGCTTGGGGGCGGGAGTAGGAGAGACCCAGTACTTC
TRBV5-1	once	TRBJ2-5	TRBD2	CASTLGEGFQETQYF	TGCGCCAGCACCCTTGGGGAGGGCTTCCAAGAGACCCAGTACTTC
TRBV20-1	once	TRBJ2-3	TRBD2	CSAGTSNTQYF	TGCAGTGCCGGGACTAGCAATACGCAGTATTTT
TRBV9	.	TRBJ2-2	.	CASSVVQGGTGELFF	TGTGCCAGCAGCGTAGTTCAGGGCGGCACCGGGGAGCTGTTTTTT
TRBV1	.	TRBJ2-7	.	CTSSRPGRGVSYEQYF	TGCACCAGCAGCCGTCCGGGACGGGGGGTCTCCTACGAGCAGTACTTC